This is a list of T cell receptor beta chains from one sample in a study of T cell responses to AZD1222 COVID-19 vaccine. Only in-frame clones appear in the TCRdb table, and some are missing; sequencing was by immunoSEQ multiplex PCR. The sample holds about 110,000 clones, approximately 84% seen once. Sample: peripheral blood, taken on day 0 of AZD1222 vaccination. These receptors were taken from an adult in good health. Both conserved end residues are part of each CDR3. Each record gives: D gene, clone size, J gene, V gene, CDR3 protein, CDR3 DNA. The D gene is left open where the match is weak. Clone size, where shown, is once, few, many, or a class for clones that have expanded.

D gene: -; clone size: -; J gene: TRBJ1-1; V gene: TRBV7-9; CDR3 protein: CASTGGTEAFF; CDR3 DNA: TGTGCCAGCACCGGGGGCACTGAAGCTTTCTTT
D gene: -; clone size: -; J gene: TRBJ2-7; V gene: TRBV11-2; CDR3 protein: CASSPSDIGAYEQYF; CDR3 DNA: TGTGCCAGCAGCCCTTCGGATATTGGGGCTTACGAGCAGTACTTC
D gene: -; clone size: -; J gene: TRBJ2-7; V gene: TRBV15; CDR3 protein: CATSREIDYEQYF; CDR3 DNA: TGTGCCACCAGCAGAGAAATCGATTACGAGCAGTACTTC
D gene: -; clone size: once; J gene: TRBJ1-5; V gene: TRBV6-1; CDR3 protein: CASSGLGTGGNQPQHF; CDR3 DNA: TGTGCCAGCAGTGGCCTGGGGACGGGGGGCAATCAGCCCCAGCATTTT
D gene: TRBD2; clone size: -; J gene: TRBJ2-5; V gene: TRBV5-1; CDR3 protein: CASSLLARVETQYF; CDR3 DNA: TGCGCCAGCAGCTTACTAGCGAGGGTGGAGACCCAGTACTTC
D gene: TRBD2; clone size: -; J gene: TRBJ2-7; V gene: TRBV13; CDR3 protein: CASSSGGGSYEQYF; CDR3 DNA: TGTGCCAGCAGCTCCGGGGGGGGTTCCTACGAGCAGTACTTC
D gene: TRBD1; clone size: -; J gene: TRBJ1-1; V gene: TRBV19; CDR3 protein: CASRRITGGSRTEAFF; CDR3 DNA: TGTGCCAGTAGGAGAATAACAGGGGGAAGTAGGACTGAAGCTTTCTTT
D gene: TRBD1; clone size: -; J gene: TRBJ1-2; V gene: TRBV28; CDR3 protein: CASSFMGQTSRGYGYTF; CDR3 DNA: TGTGCCAGCAGTTTTATGGGACAGACCTCGAGGGGCTATGGCTACACCTTC
D gene: -; clone size: few; J gene: TRBJ1-1; V gene: TRBV6-2/TRBV6-3; CDR3 protein: CASSYVGQPNTEAFF; CDR3 DNA: TGTGCCAGCAGTTACGTAGGACAGCCGAACACTGAAGCTTTCTTT
D gene: -; clone size: -; J gene: TRBJ2-3; V gene: TRBV4-1; CDR3 protein: CASSQVGLHADTQYF; CDR3 DNA: TGCGCCAGCAGCCAAGTCGGGCTACACGCAGATACGCAGTATTTT
D gene: -; clone size: -; J gene: TRBJ2-7; V gene: TRBV27; CDR3 protein: CASSSGDEQYF; CDR3 DNA: TGTGCCAGCAGTTCTGGGGACGAGCAGTACTTC
D gene: TRBD1; clone size: -; J gene: TRBJ1-1; V gene: TRBV18; CDR3 protein: CASSPTGGVTEAFF; CDR3 DNA: TGTGCCAGCTCACCAACAGGGGGGGTGACTGAAGCTTTCTTT
D gene: TRBD2; clone size: -; J gene: TRBJ2-7; V gene: TRBV7-2; CDR3 protein: CASSSSYFASGGADEQYF; CDR3 DNA: TGTGCCAGCAGCTCCTCCTACTTTGCAAGCGGGGGGGCCGACGAGCAGTACTTC
D gene: TRBD2; clone size: -; J gene: TRBJ2-7; V gene: TRBV7-9; CDR3 protein: CASSSAAASGSYEQYF; CDR3 DNA: TGTGCCAGCAGCTCAGCCGCGGCTAGCGGGAGTTACGAGCAGTACTTC
D gene: -; clone size: -; J gene: TRBJ1-1; V gene: TRBV7-7; CDR3 protein: CASSSTLNTEAFF; CDR3 DNA: TGTGCTAGCAGCTCGACCCTGAACACTGAAGCTTTCTTT
D gene: -; clone size: -; J gene: TRBJ2-1; V gene: TRBV18; CDR3 protein: CASSPPRLVNEQFF; CDR3 DNA: TGTGCCAGCTCACCACCGAGACTAGTCAATGAGCAGTTCTTC
D gene: TRBD1; clone size: -; J gene: TRBJ1-2; V gene: TRBV10-3; CDR3 protein: CAISEVGQGGGYTF; CDR3 DNA: TGTGCCATCAGTGAAGTTGGACAGGGAGGGGGCTACACCTTC
D gene: TRBD1; clone size: -; J gene: TRBJ1-2; V gene: TRBV6-6; CDR3 protein: CASSPTPGQGAGGYTF; CDR3 DNA: TGTGCCAGCAGTCCCACCCCCGGACAGGGGGCTGGTGGCTACACCTTC
D gene: -; clone size: -; J gene: TRBJ2-7; V gene: TRBV5-1; CDR3 protein: CASSWQEINYEQYF; CDR3 DNA: TGCGCCAGCAGCTGGCAGGAGATTAACTACGAGCAGTACTTC